The entry that follows covers one TCR beta chain sequence. Its specificity is not known. Trimming took 2 bases from V and 6 from J, leaving 10 bases between them. The CDR3 runs 14 residues. The germline gives CDR1 MNHEY, CDR2 SVGEGT. The data are from a study of metastatic and nonmetastatic thyroid tumors. Study overall: For malignant and benign thyroid patients, tumor or nodule tissue and blood were the sources whose repertoires were compared. Whole-study results and caveats: Versus benign nodules, malignant thyroid tumors reportedly had significantly higher TCR beta diversity, in blood and tumor.

How the authors handled the data: Across clinicopathological groups, CDR3 differences served as the basis for building a distant-metastasis classifier for papillary thyroid cancer. TCRdb re-called the PCR reads with MiXCR. The V and J calls, along with clone size, are taken from TCRdb and not from the paper's own processing. The table includes 32,000 or so clones, around a fifth detected once. Thyroid surgery had not been preceded by any treatment in any patient. This receptor was taken from a female donor with papillary thyroid cancer or a benign thyroid nodule (not recorded which). Some clones in this sample may be carry-over from other donors' samples. Specimen: blood. This chain links TRBV6-2 or TRBV6-3 with TRBJ2-2, with D maybe TRBD1 (6 bases). CDR3 coding DNA: TGTGCCAGCAGTTACAACAAGGGGGCCGGGGAGCTGTTTTTT. Translated, it gives CASSYNKGAGELFF.